Listed below are T cell receptor beta chains from one sample, sequenced in a study of blood T cell repertoires in COVID-19. Libraries were prepared by immunoSEQ multiplex PCR; TCRdb keeps only in-frame clonotypes and omits some of them. The data hold some 130,000 clones, with more than 60% observed a single time. The specimen sequenced was peripheral blood. Receptors were obtained from a woman aged 70-85 years with acute or convalescent COVID-19. CDR3s include the opening cysteine and the closing phenylalanine or tryptophan. A D gene is named only where the DNA matches it firmly. The size entry is marked missing in some rows and otherwise reads once, few, many or a size class.

d_call: .
j_call: TRBJ2-2
clone_size: .
v_call: TRBV5-8
cdr3_aa: CASSLYGELFF
cdr3_nt: TGTGCCAGCAGCTTGTACGGGGAGCTGTTTTTT

d_call: TRBD1
j_call: TRBJ1-1
clone_size: .
v_call: TRBV3-1/TRBV3-2
cdr3_aa: CASSPQTGATEAFF
cdr3_nt: TGTGCCAGCAGCCCCCAAACAGGGGCCACTGAAGCTTTCTTT

d_call: TRBD1
j_call: TRBJ2-2
clone_size: .
v_call: TRBV5-1
cdr3_aa: CASRTGANTGELFF
cdr3_nt: TGCGCCAGCCGGACAGGGGCGAACACCGGGGAGCTGTTTTTT

d_call: .
j_call: TRBJ2-7
clone_size: once
v_call: TRBV21-1
cdr3_aa: CASSKGQKPPKTGRSYEQYF
cdr3_nt: TGTGCCAGCAGCAAAGGCCAAAAGCCTCCCAAGACAGGTCGCTCCTACGAGCAGTACTTC

d_call: TRBD1
j_call: TRBJ2-1
clone_size: .
v_call: TRBV5-5
cdr3_aa: CASTEDRGYNEQFF
cdr3_nt: TGTGCCAGCACCGAGGACAGGGGCTACAATGAGCAGTTCTTC

d_call: TRBD1
j_call: TRBJ1-2
clone_size: once
v_call: TRBV28
cdr3_aa: CASSLLPGQGTNYGYTF
cdr3_nt: TGTGCCAGCAGTTTACTGCCGGGACAGGGGACTAACTATGGCTACACCTTC

d_call: .
j_call: TRBJ2-7
clone_size: .
v_call: TRBV30
cdr3_aa: CAWSVGGSIYEQYF
cdr3_nt: TGTGCCTGGAGTGTAGGAGGGAGTATCTACGAGCAGTACTTC

d_call: TRBD1
j_call: TRBJ2-2
clone_size: .
v_call: TRBV15
cdr3_aa: CATRGQTNTGELFF
cdr3_nt: TGTGCCACCAGGGGACAGACGAACACCGGGGAGCTGTTTTTT

d_call: TRBD1
j_call: TRBJ1-5
clone_size: .
v_call: TRBV5-6
cdr3_aa: CASSLASGGLNQPQHF
cdr3_nt: TGTGCCAGCAGCTTGGCCTCAGGGGGCCTTAATCAGCCCCAGCATTTT

d_call: .
j_call: TRBJ2-7
clone_size: .
v_call: TRBV6-2/TRBV6-3
cdr3_aa: CASSLGLIPYEQYF
cdr3_nt: TGTGCCAGCAGTTTGGGGCTTATTCCCTACGAGCAGTACTTC

d_call: TRBD2
j_call: TRBJ2-5
clone_size: few
v_call: TRBV20-1
cdr3_aa: CSASLGGRNQETQYF
cdr3_nt: TGCAGTGCTAGTCTCGGGGGGAGGAACCAAGAGACCCAGTACTTC

d_call: .
j_call: TRBJ2-2
clone_size: once
v_call: TRBV21-1
cdr3_aa: CASSSGQGAFSNTGELFF
cdr3_nt: TGTGCCAGCAGCAGCGGACAGGGGGCTTTTTCGAACACCGGGGAGCTGTTTTTT

d_call: .
j_call: TRBJ2-3
clone_size: .
v_call: TRBV29-1
cdr3_aa: CSVELVGGTQYF
cdr3_nt: TGCAGCGTTGAGTTGGTTGGGGGGACGCAGTATTTT